The sequence of this TCR beta chain was determined in a study of blood T cell repertoires in COVID-19. Profiled with immunoSEQ multiplex PCR; TCRdb holds only in-frame clones, not every one. The data contain 250,000 or so clones, 85% to 90% of them singletons. Enrollment of patients from Seattle took place during active infection, with longitudinal follow-up. Sequencing used peripheral blood. The sequence derives from a woman aged 60-70 years with COVID-19, enrolled during active disease.

CDR3: CAWRRRGTYGYTF. DNA of the CDR3: TGTGCCTGGAGAAGGCGGGGTACCTATGGCTACACCTTC. This sequence joins TRBV30 and TRBJ1-2; D unresolved. The CDR3 length is 13 residues. V lost 3 bases, J lost 4 bases, and 12 bases lay in between. In germline, CDR1 is GTSNPN, CDR2 SVGIG (reference sequence).